This TCR beta chain originates from a study of vaccination and CD4 T cells after COVID-19. Study summary: Of the convalescent patients, who were SARS-CoV-2 positive by nasal swab PCR, 9 or 10 had mild and one severe disease. Every participant had a vaccine, which was either BNT162b2 or mRNA-1273, given in two doses.

V gave up 8 bases and J gave up 0 bases, with 16 bases separating them. This CDR3 has 15 residues. Germline V gene lookup returns CDR1 LNHDA and CDR2 SQIVND (reference sequence). Oncomine TCR Beta short-read sequencing was applied to DNA from cultured CD4+ T cells. TCRdb ran MiXCR on the PCR reads and lists one entry per CDR3 protein. The sample consists of fewer than 11,000 distinct CDR3 sequences, around 55% of them appearing once. This clonotype was counted a few times. Its matching antigen is unknown. Specified treatment: roughly 10-day PBMC culture with coronavirus spike peptide pools or control peptides (ViraFEST assay). ViraFEST sequenced TCRs after peptide-pool expansion of antigen-specific T cells. There were positive PCR dates ranging from March to December 2020, all predating US Alpha, Beta and Delta variants.

This TCR was sampled from a human donor who had recovered from COVID-19. The sample was CD4+ T cells from blood, cultured in vitro. The chain combines TRBV19 with TRBJ2-5, with TRBD2 as a possible D gene (6 bases). CDR3 nucleotide sequence: TGTGCCAGTGGTACCGGGGGACCCTACCAAGAGACCCAGTACTTC. Translated: CASGTGGPYQETQYF.